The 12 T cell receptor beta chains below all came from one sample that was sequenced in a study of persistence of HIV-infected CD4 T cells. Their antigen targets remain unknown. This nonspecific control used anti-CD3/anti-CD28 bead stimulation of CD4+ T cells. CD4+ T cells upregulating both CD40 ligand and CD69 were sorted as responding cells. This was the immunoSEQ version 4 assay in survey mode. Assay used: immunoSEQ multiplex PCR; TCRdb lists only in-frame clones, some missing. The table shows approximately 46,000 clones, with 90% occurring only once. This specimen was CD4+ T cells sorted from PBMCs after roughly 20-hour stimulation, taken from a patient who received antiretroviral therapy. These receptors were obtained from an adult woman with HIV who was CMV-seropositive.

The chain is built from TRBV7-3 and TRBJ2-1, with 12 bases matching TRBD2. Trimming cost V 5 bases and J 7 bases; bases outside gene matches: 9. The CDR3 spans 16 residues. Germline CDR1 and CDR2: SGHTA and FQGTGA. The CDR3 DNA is TGTGCCAGCAGCCCAACAGCACTAGCGGGAGGTAATGAGCAGTTCTTC. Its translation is CASSPTALAGGNEQFF.

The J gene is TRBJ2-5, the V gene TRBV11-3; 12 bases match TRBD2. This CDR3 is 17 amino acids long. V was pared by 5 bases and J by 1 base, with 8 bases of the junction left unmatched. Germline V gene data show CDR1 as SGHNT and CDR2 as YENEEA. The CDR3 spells CASSPPGLAGIQETQYF. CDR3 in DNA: TGTGCCAGCAGCCCACCCGGACTAGCGGGGATCCAAGAGACCCAGTACTTC.

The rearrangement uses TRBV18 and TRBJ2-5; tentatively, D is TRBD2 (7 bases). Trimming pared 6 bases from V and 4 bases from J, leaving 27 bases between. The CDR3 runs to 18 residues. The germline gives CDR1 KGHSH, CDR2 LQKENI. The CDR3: CASSTQRPRGGRGETQYF. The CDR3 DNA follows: TGTGCCAGCTCTACACAGCGCCCGAGGGGGGGGCGCGGAGAGACCCAGTACTTC.

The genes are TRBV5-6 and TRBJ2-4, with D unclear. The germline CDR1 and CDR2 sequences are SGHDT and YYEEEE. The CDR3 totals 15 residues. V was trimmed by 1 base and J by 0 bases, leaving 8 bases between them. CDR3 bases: TGTGCCAGCAGCTTGATTAGAATAGCCAAAAACATTCAGTACTTC. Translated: CASSLIRIAKNIQYF.

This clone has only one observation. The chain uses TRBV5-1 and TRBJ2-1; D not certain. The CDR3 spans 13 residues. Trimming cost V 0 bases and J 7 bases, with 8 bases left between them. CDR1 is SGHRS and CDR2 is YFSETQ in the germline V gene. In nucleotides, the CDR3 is TGCGCCAGCAGCTTGGTGGGGTATAATGAGCAGTTCTTC. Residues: CASSLVGYNEQFF. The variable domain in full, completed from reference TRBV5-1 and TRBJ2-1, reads KAGVTQTPRYLIKTRGQQVTLSCSPISGHRSVSWYQQTPGQGLQFLFEYFSETQRNKGNFPGRFSGRQFSNSRSEMNVSTLELGDSALYLCASSLVGYNEQFFGPGTRLTVL.

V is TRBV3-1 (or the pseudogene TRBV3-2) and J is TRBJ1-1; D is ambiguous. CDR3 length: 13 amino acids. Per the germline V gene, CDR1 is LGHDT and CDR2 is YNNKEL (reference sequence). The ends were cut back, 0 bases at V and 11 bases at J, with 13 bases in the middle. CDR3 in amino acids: CASSQEGNLRAFF. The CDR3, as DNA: TGTGCCAGCAGCCAAGAGGGGAATCTTAGGGCTTTCTTT.

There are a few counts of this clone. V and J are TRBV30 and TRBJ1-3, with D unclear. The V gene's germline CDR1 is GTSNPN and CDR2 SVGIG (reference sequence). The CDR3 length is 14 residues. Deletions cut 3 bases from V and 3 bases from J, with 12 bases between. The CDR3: CAWSPKVVGNTIYF. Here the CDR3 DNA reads TGTGCCTGGAGCCCCAAGGTAGTTGGAAACACCATATATTTT.

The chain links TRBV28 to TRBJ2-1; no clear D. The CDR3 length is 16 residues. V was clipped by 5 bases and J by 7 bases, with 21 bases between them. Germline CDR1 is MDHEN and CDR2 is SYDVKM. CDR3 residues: CASSGARGLPWNEQFF. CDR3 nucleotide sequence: TGTGCCAGCAGTGGCGCGAGAGGCCTCCCTTGGAATGAGCAGTTCTTC.

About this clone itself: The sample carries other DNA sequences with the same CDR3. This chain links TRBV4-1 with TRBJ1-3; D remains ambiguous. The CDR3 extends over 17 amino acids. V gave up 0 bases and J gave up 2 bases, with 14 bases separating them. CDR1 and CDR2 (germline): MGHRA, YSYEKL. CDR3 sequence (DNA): TGCGCCAGCAGCCAAGATTACGCGCTGGTAGCTGGAAACACCATATATTTT. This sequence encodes CASSQDYALVAGNTIYF.

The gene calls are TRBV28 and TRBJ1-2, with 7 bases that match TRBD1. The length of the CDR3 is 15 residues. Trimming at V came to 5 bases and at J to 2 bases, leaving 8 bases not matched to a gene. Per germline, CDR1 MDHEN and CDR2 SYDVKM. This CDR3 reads CASSPLDRANYGYTF. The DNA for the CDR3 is TGTGCCAGCAGTCCCCTCGACAGGGCCAACTATGGCTACACCTTC.

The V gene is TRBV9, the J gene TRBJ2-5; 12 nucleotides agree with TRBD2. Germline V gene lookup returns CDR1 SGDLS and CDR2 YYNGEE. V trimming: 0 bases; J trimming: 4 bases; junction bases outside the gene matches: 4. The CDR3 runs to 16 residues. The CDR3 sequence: CASSVAPSGGGETQYF. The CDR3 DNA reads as TGTGCCAGCAGCGTAGCACCTAGCGGGGGGGGAGAGACCCAGTACTTC.

The CDR3 loop is CASSQSGNTIYF. For the CDR3, the DNA is TGTGCCAGCAGCCAGTCGGGAAACACCATATATTTT. The rearrangement joins TRBV14 to TRBJ1-3; D is unresolved. V was trimmed by 3 bases and J by 4 bases, leaving 4 bases between them. The V gene's germline CDR1 is SGHDN and CDR2 FVKESK. The CDR3 is 12 amino acids.